These 7 T cell receptor beta chains were sequenced from one sample in a study of response to subunit inactivated influenza vaccine. TCRdb re-called the RT-PCR reads through MiXCR, storing one row per CDR3 protein. The sample lists 650,000 to 850,000 distinct CDR3 sequences; approximately 15% were seen once. The source was PBMCs from blood, collected approximately 15 days before vaccination. The receptors originated from a man aged 50-60 years who received an inactivated influenza vaccine.

The chain employs TRBV5-5 and TRBJ1-6; 12 bases are shared with TRBD1. Germline CDR1 reads SGHKS; CDR2 reads YYEKEE (reference sequence). The CDR3 spans 17 residues. V shed 1 base, J shed 10 bases, and the junction held 9 bases outside the gene matches. Here the CDR3 DNA reads TGTGCCAGCAGCTTGCGGTTGGGGACAGGGGGCCGGTCACCCCTCCACTTT. Its translation: CASSLRLGTGGRSPLHF.

The V gene is TRBV20-1, the J gene TRBJ2-7; D possibly corresponds to TRBD2 (5 bases). Trimming pared 4 bases from V and 2 bases from J, leaving 9 bases between. CDR1 and CDR2 (germline): DFQATT, SNEGSKA (reference sequence). The CDR3 has 12 amino acids. CDR3 bases: TGCAGTGCTACTGGAGGCCCCTACGAGCAGTACTTC. This gives the protein CSATGGPYEQYF.

This clonotype came up a few times. The CDR3 nucleotides are TGCAGTGCTGAAGACCCGCCGGGGGAGCAGTACTTC. Protein sequence: CSAEDPPGEQYF. J is TRBJ2-7 and V is TRBV20-1; D might be TRBD2 (5 bases). The CDR3 totals 12 residues. The germline gives CDR1 DFQATT, CDR2 SNEGSKA (reference sequence). V lost 5 bases and J lost 7, with 15 bases in between.

This clonotype occurred many times. The V and J genes are TRBV12-3 or TRBV12-4 and TRBJ2-7; D unclear. The CDR3 is made up of 12 amino acids. V shed 2 bases and J shed 4 bases, with 6 bases lying between them. In DNA form, the CDR3 reads TGTGCCAGCAGTTTATATGTATACGAGCAGTACTTC. Its translation: CASSLYVYEQYF.

This clonotype came up many times. The chain recombines TRBV4-1 with TRBJ2-3; 7 positions match TRBD2. Germline CDR1 and CDR2: MGHRA and YSYEKL. This CDR3 region has 15 residues. V shed 0 bases and J 7 bases; nucleotides not matched to a gene: 7. The CDR3 is CASSQDLPRGNTQYF. The CDR3 DNA follows: TGCGCCAGCAGCCAAGATTTACCGCGGGGGAATACGCAGTATTTT.

This clonotype was detected a few times. The chain joins TRBV7-2 to TRBJ2-1; TRBD1 aligns across 8 bases. The length of the CDR3 is 16 residues. Unmatched junction bases numbered 10, after V lost 5 bases and J lost 4 bases. CDR1 and CDR2 from the germline V gene are SGHTA and FQGNSA. CDR3 sequence: CASSRQGARFYNEQFF. In DNA form, the CDR3 reads TGTGCCAGCAGCCGTCAGGGGGCAAGATTTTACAATGAGCAGTTCTTC.

The V call is TRBV28, the J call TRBJ2-3; D gene unclear. CDR1 and CDR2 (germline): MDHEN, SYDVKM. Deletions cut 3 bases from V and 2 bases from J, with 12 bases between. The CDR3 extends over 15 amino acids. The CDR3 sequence: CASSLSRRYTDTQYF. In nucleotides, the CDR3 is TGTGCCAGCAGTTTGTCCAGGCGATACACAGATACGCAGTATTTT.